This T cell receptor beta chain emerged from a study of cytomegalovirus exposure and HLA in healthy donors. Study outcomes and limitations: Most likely, a cluster of highly shared sequence variants arose as a sequencing artifact. The study put 150 or so TCR beta chains on its list as cytomegalovirus-associated. Presence/absence analysis assumed near-uniform sequencing depth across donors. Being productive about 90% or about 30% of the time was typical of most TCR beta V segments in an earlier analysis.

PCR amplification relied on 60 Vbeta primers (plus 13 Jbeta primers). The assay was immunoSEQ multiplex PCR, and TCRdb's table has in-frame clones only and misses some. The sample holds around 230,000 clones; 60% to 80% are singletons and the top ten take less than 2%. Germline lookup yields CDR1 SGHNT and CDR2 YYREEE (reference sequence). Trimming took 4 bases from V and 0 from J; bases not matched to a gene: 4. This CDR3 comprises 16 residues. Comments on this clone: Its antigen is undetermined.

This clonotype was obtained from a male donor in good health and CMV-seronegative. Source material: PBMCs. The chain joins TRBV5-4 to TRBJ2-3; 11 bases fit TRBD2. CDR3 amino acids: CASSQLAGVSTDTQYF. As DNA, the CDR3 is TGTGCCAGCAGCCAACTAGCGGGAGTCAGCACAGATACGCAGTATTTT. The whole variable domain, filled in from reference TRBV5-4 and TRBJ2-3, reads ETGVTQSPTHLIKTRGQQVTLRCSSQSGHNTVSWYQQALGQGPQFIFQYYREEENGRGNFPPRFSGLQFPNYSSELNVNALELDDSALYLCASSQLAGVSTDTQYFGPGTRLTVL.